This passage covers 32 T cell receptor beta chains from one sample sequenced in a study of blood T cell repertoires in COVID-19. Generated by immunoSEQ multiplex PCR, the TCRdb table keeps only in-frame clones and is missing some. The sample carries 70,000 to 80,000 clones, about nine tenths recorded once. The sequencing sample was made of peripheral blood. The receptors stem from a man aged 80 or over in a cohort sampled during active COVID-19.

The V call is TRBV5-6, the J call TRBJ1-2; the D is unclear. Germline V gene lookup returns CDR1 SGHDT and CDR2 YYEEEE. V lost 1 base, J lost 5 bases, and 12 bases lay in between. CDR3 length: 14 residues. CDR3 region: CASSLWLPQYGYTF. CDR3 coding DNA: TGTGCCAGCAGCTTGTGGCTGCCCCAGTATGGCTACACCTTC. The whole variable domain, filled in from reference TRBV5-6 and TRBJ1-2, reads DAGVTQSPTHLIKTRGQQVTLRCSPKSGHDTVSWYQQALGQGPQFIFQYYEEEERQRGNFPDRFSGHQFPNYSSELNVNALLLGDSALYLCASSLWLPQYGYTFGSGTRLTVV.

V is TRBV3-1 (or the pseudogene TRBV3-2) and J is TRBJ2-3, with 11 nucleotides matching TRBD2. Germline CDR1 reads LGHDT; CDR2 reads YNNKEL (reference sequence). The CDR3 contains 16 residues. V shed 3 bases, J shed 2 bases, and the junction held 4 bases outside the gene matches. The CDR3 DNA is TGTGCCAGCAGCCAGCGACTAGCGGGGACCACAGATACGCAGTATTTT. Protein sequence: CASSQRLAGTTDTQYF.

This clone showed up just once. The chain employs TRBV3-1 (or the pseudogene TRBV3-2) and TRBJ2-5; 8 positions match TRBD1. Germline loops: CDR1 LGHDT, CDR2 YNNKEL (reference sequence). This CDR3 region has 15 residues. With V trimmed by 4 bases and J by 4 bases, 8 bases remained unmatched. CDR3 nucleotide sequence: TGTGCCAGCAGCCCCTATCAGGGGGCCCGAGAGACCCAGTACTTC. The encoded protein is CASSPYQGARETQYF.

V is TRBV7-3 and J is TRBJ2-2, with 8 bases identical to TRBD2. The CDR3 spans 16 residues. CDR1 SGHTA and CDR2 FQGTGA come from the germline V gene. V was pared by 5 bases and J by 2 bases, with 7 bases of the junction left unmatched. The CDR3 here is CASSPTVAGNTGELFF. The CDR3 nucleotides read TGTGCCAGCAGCCCTACGGTAGCGGGAAACACCGGGGAGCTGTTTTTT.

This chain connects TRBV5-4 to TRBJ2-4; 7 bases agree with TRBD2. Germline V lookup: CDR1 SGHNT, CDR2 YYREEE (reference sequence). The CDR3 covers 14 residues. Germline trimming cut 4 bases from V and 7 bases from J; bases unmatched to any gene: 8. CDR3 in amino acids: CASSLAGGWNIQYF. The CDR3, as DNA: TGTGCCAGCAGCCTCGCCGGGGGGTGGAACATTCAGTACTTC.

The V call is TRBV7-2, the J call TRBJ2-1; D gene unclear. Germline loops: CDR1 SGHTA, CDR2 FQGNSA. V was cut by 1 base and J by 7 bases, with 11 bases left in between. The CDR3 has 14 amino acids. CDR3 amino acids: CASSLVLGVNEQFF. In DNA, the CDR3 is TGTGCCAGCAGCTTAGTGCTGGGCGTGAATGAGCAGTTCTTC. Full variable domain (remainder filled in from reference TRBV7-2 and TRBJ2-1): GAGVSQSPSNKVTEKGKDVELRCDPISGHTALYWYRQSLGQGLEFLIYFQGNSAPDKSGLPSDRFSAERTGGSVSTLTIQRTQQEDSAVYLCASSLVLGVNEQFFGPGTRLTVL.

This chain joins TRBV5-5 and TRBJ1-2; TRBD1 matches 9 bases. V trimming: 4 bases; J trimming: 4 bases; junction bases outside the gene matches: 8. Looked up from germline, CDR1 is SGHKS and CDR2 is YYEKEE (reference sequence). The CDR3 length is 15 residues. The CDR3: CASSEQGAKGYGYTF. The CDR3 bases are TGTGCCAGCAGCGAACAGGGGGCAAAGGGCTATGGCTACACCTTC.

The gene calls are TRBV3-1 (or the pseudogene TRBV3-2) and TRBJ1-1, with a tentative D call TRBD1 (5 bases). V was clipped by 0 bases and J by 7 bases, with 12 bases between them. The CDR3 is 14 amino acids. Germline CDR1 reads LGHDT; CDR2 reads YNNKEL (reference sequence). CDR3 coding DNA: TGTGCCAGCAGCCAAGAGTTACAGGCCCATGAAGCTTTCTTT. Its protein is CASSQELQAHEAFF.

CDR3 region: CASRQVETDTQYF. CDR3 DNA: TGCGCCAGCAGGCAGGTAGAAACAGATACGCAGTATTTT. The gene calls are TRBV5-1 and TRBJ2-3; D remains ambiguous. V was clipped by 5 bases and J by 3 bases, with 10 bases between them. This CDR3 spans 13 amino acids. Germline CDR1 is SGHRS and CDR2 is YFSETQ.

Only a few counts were recorded for this clone. This chain's CDR3 is CASSSVAGSGESDTQYF. The CDR3 DNA reads as TGTGCCAGCAGCTCCGTAGCGGGTTCCGGGGAGTCAGATACGCAGTATTTT. The chain recombines TRBV7-2 with TRBJ2-3; 7 nucleotides align to TRBD2. The V segment lost 4 bases and the J segment 4 bases; nucleotides outside the gene matches: 14. The CDR3 is made up of 17 amino acids. Germline V gives CDR1 SGHTA, CDR2 FQGNSA.

The chain joins TRBV15 to TRBJ1-6; 7 nucleotides line up with TRBD1. Germline V gives CDR1 LNHNV, CDR2 YYDKDF (reference sequence). The CDR3 is made up of 15 amino acids. Germline trimming cut 2 bases from V and 12 bases from J; bases unmatched to any gene: 10. The CDR3 nucleotides are TGTGCCACCAGCAGACTTGACAGGGCTGAGGGACCCCTCCACTTT. It translates to CATSRLDRAEGPLHF. The full variable domain, with the rest looked up from reference TRBV15 and TRBJ1-6, is DAMVIQNPRYQVTQFGKPVTLSCSQTLNHNVMYWYQQKSSQAPKLLFHYYDKDFNNEADTPDNFQSRRPNTSFCFLDIRSPGLGDTAMYLCATSRLDRAEGPLHFGNGTRLTVT.

V is TRBV25-1 and J is TRBJ2-1; D perhaps matches TRBD2 (5 bases). V was trimmed by 8 bases and J by 9 bases, leaving 8 bases between them. Germline values: CDR1 MGHDK, CDR2 SYGVNS. CDR3 length: 10 residues. The CDR3: CASREGEQFF. The CDR3 nucleotides are TGTGCCAGCCGGGAAGGTGAGCAGTTCTTC.

The chain carries TRBV5-4 and TRBJ1-3; perhaps TRBD1 as D (6 bases). The CDR3 contains 16 residues. V lost 3 bases and J lost 4, with 17 bases in between. Germline assignment: CDR1 SGHNT and CDR2 YYREEE (reference sequence). The CDR3 protein is CASSSDSLKRGNTIYF. CDR3 nucleotide sequence: TGTGCCAGCAGCTCGGACAGCCTCAAGAGGGGAAACACCATATATTTT. Using reference TRBV5-4 and TRBJ1-3 for the parts outside the CDR3, the full variable domain is ETGVTQSPTHLIKTRGQQVTLRCSSQSGHNTVSWYQQALGQGPQFIFQYYREEENGRGNFPPRFSGLQFPNYSSELNVNALELDDSALYLCASSSDSLKRGNTIYFGEGSWLTVV.

The rearrangement uses TRBV2 and TRBJ2-3; D unclear. V was pared by 4 bases and J by 1 base, with 9 bases between. CDR3 length equals 14 residues. Germline-derived CDR1 and CDR2 are SNHLY and FYNNEI. CDR3 nucleotide sequence: TGTGCCAGCAGTGGGCAACTACGCACAGATACGCAGTATTTT. This sequence encodes CASSGQLRTDTQYF.

The chain recombines TRBV19 with TRBJ1-2; D gene unclear. The CDR3 is 13 amino acids. Trimming stripped 7 bases from V and 2 bases from J, with 11 bases between. Per germline, CDR1 LNHDA and CDR2 SQIVND (reference sequence). The DNA for the CDR3 is TGTGCCAGTACCCCATCAGGCAACTATGGCTACACCTTC. This codes for CASTPSGNYGYTF.

The chain uses TRBV2 and TRBJ2-2, with a tentative D call TRBD2 (6 bases). Germline CDR1 is SNHLY and CDR2 is FYNNEI. The length of the CDR3 is 16 residues. V was cut by 6 bases and J by 1 base, with 15 bases left in between. In DNA, the CDR3 is TGTGCCAGCAGCGTGGCTGGCGGGGTGAACACCGGGGAGCTGTTTTTT. This gives the protein CASSVAGGVNTGELFF.

The rearrangement links TRBV5-1 to TRBJ1-1; TRBD1 might be the D (6 bases). The germline CDR1 and CDR2 sequences are SGHRS and YFSETQ. The CDR3 loop spans 15 amino acids. Trimming cost V 6 bases and J 3 bases, with 18 bases left between them. The CDR3 loop is CASTTSGGLDTEAFF. DNA of the CDR3: TGCGCCAGCACGACGAGCGGGGGGCTAGACACTGAAGCTTTCTTT. Together with reference TRBV5-1 and TRBJ1-1, the CDR3 gives the full variable domain: KAGVTQTPRYLIKTRGQQVTLSCSPISGHRSVSWYQQTPGQGLQFLFEYFSETQRNKGNFPGRFSGRQFSNSRSEMNVSTLELGDSALYLCASTTSGGLDTEAFFGQGTRLTVV.

The chain has TRBV13 and TRBJ1-3; D uncertain. The CDR3 runs 14 residues. From germline, CDR1 is PRHDT and CDR2 FYEKMQ (reference sequence). Trimming cost V 5 bases and J 4 bases, with 12 bases left between them. The CDR3 nucleotides are TGTGCCAGCAGCCAGCGACGAGGGGGAAACACCATATATTTT. This translates into CASSQRRGGNTIYF.

The CDR3 here is CASSLLTGGAGAQHF. The CDR3, as DNA: TGTGCCAGCAGTTTATTAACGGGGGGTGCGGGTGCCCAGCATTTT. V is TRBV28 and J is TRBJ1-5; tentative D call: TRBD1 (5 bases). Germline lookup yields CDR1 MDHEN and CDR2 SYDVKM. This CDR3 region has 15 residues. V lost 1 base and J 11 bases, leaving 18 bases between the germline ends.

The chain combines TRBV7-8 with TRBJ2-2; maybe TRBD1 (5 bases). Between the trimmed V and J ends, which lost 5 bases and 4 bases, there was a span of 14 bases. Germline CDR1 and CDR2: SGHVS and FQNEAQ. This CDR3 has 15 residues. DNA of the CDR3: TGTGCCAGCAGCATGGGGCGGTTGGGCACCGGGGAGCTGTTTTTT. This codes for CASSMGRLGTGELFF.

J is TRBJ2-4 and V is TRBV21-1; the D call in the table, TRBD1, was not verified against the DNA. TRBV21-1 represents a pseudogene. The CDR3 extends over 17 amino acids. CDR3 DNA sequence: TGTGCCAGCAGCAAAGCATGTCAGTCAATAGCCAAAAACATTCAGTACTTC. This gives the protein CASSKACQSIAKNIQYF.

The chain carries TRBV7-9 and TRBJ2-7; 10 positions match TRBD2. Germline loops: CDR1 SEHNR, CDR2 FQNEAQ (reference sequence). V dropped 0 bases and J dropped 6; count of bases not matched to a gene: 5. There are 15 residues in the CDR3. The CDR3 here is CASSLALAGVAEQYF. CDR3 nucleotides: TGTGCCAGCAGCTTAGCGCTAGCGGGGGTTGCCGAGCAGTACTTC.

In this sample, this clone turned up a few times. The CDR3 DNA sequence: TGCGCCAGGAGTACGGGGGGGTCCTCGACACCCCTCCACTTT. Protein sequence: CARSTGGSSTPLHF. The chain joins TRBV10-1 to TRBJ1-6, with a weak D call TRBD1 (5 bases). From germline, CDR1 is WNHNN and CDR2 SYGVQD (reference sequence). The CDR3 has 14 residues. Between the trimmed V and J ends, which lost 9 bases and 11 bases, there was a span of 20 bases.

The chain has TRBV9 and TRBJ2-7; 7 nucleotides match TRBD2. Germline loops: CDR1 SGDLS, CDR2 YYNGEE. Germline trimming cut 4 bases from V and 3 bases from J; bases unmatched to any gene: 7. The CDR3 extends over 14 amino acids. As DNA, the CDR3 is TGTGCCAGCAGCAATACTCCGGGAGGCTACGAGCAGTACTTC. Amino acid sequence: CASSNTPGGYEQYF.

This clone was counted once. The chain has TRBV5-8 and TRBJ1-4, with TRBD1 matching over 8 bases. The trim removed 4 bases at V and 7 bases at J, leaving 9 bases unmatched. The CDR3 is made up of 15 amino acids. The germline CDR1 and CDR2 sequences are SGHTS and YDEGEE. Here the CDR3 reads CASSPGQGDGEKLFF. CDR3 DNA sequence: TGTGCCAGCAGCCCCGGACAGGGCGATGGTGAAAAACTGTTTTTT.

This sequence joins TRBV2 and TRBJ2-3, with D maybe TRBD1 (5 bases). The CDR3 totals 17 residues. The germline CDR1 and CDR2 sequences are SNHLY and FYNNEI. Trimming cost V 1 base and J 2 bases, with 16 bases left between them. CDR3 bases: TGTGCCAGCAGTGAAGGTGGGGCAGGGTTCCCCACAGATACGCAGTATTTT. It encodes CASSEGGAGFPTDTQYF. The full variable domain, completed using reference TRBV2 and TRBJ2-3, is EPEVTQTPSHQVTQMGQEVILRCVPISNHLYFYWYRQILGQKVEFLVSFYNNEISEKSEIFDDQFSVERPDGSNFTLKIRSTKLEDSAMYFCASSEGGAGFPTDTQYFGPGTRLTVL.

This clone occurred a few times. The rearrangement links TRBV5-1 to TRBJ2-5; 9 nucleotides align to TRBD1. This CDR3 has 15 amino acids. V was clipped by 3 bases and J by 5 bases; unmatched bases: 8. Germline loops: CDR1 SGHRS, CDR2 YFSETQ. The CDR3 DNA reads TGCGCCAGCAGCTCCCAGGGACAGGGTTTTGAGACCCAGTACTTC. It specifies CASSSQGQGFETQYF.

CDR3 region: CSGETSRSTDTQYF. CDR3 DNA: TGCAGCGGAGAGACTAGCAGAAGCACAGATACGCAGTATTTT. The V and J genes are TRBV29-1 and TRBJ2-3; 7 bases line up with TRBD2. This CDR3 comprises 14 residues. V shed 7 bases, J shed 0 bases, and the junction held 7 bases outside the gene matches. CDR1 is SQVTM and CDR2 is ANQGSEA in the germline V gene.

This chain connects TRBV19 to TRBJ1-3, with TRBD1 as a possible D gene (5 bases). V shed 6 bases and J shed 0 bases, with 15 bases lying between them. Germline V gene sequence: CDR1 LNHDA, CDR2 SQIVND (reference sequence). The CDR3 is 16 amino acids. CDR3 DNA: TGTGCCAGTAGGCCGGGACTGATTAACTCTGGAAACACCATATATTTT. This sequence encodes CASRPGLINSGNTIYF.

The chain has TRBV27 and TRBJ1-2, with 12 bases aligning to TRBD1. This CDR3 comprises 17 residues. CDR1 and CDR2 (germline): MNHEY, SMNVEV (reference sequence). With 7 bases clipped from V and 4 bases from J, the junction kept 13 bases outside the gene matches. The DNA for the CDR3 is TGTGCCAGCACCCCGTTTAGGGACAGGGGGCGGCCCTATGGCTACACCTTC. It yields the protein CASTPFRDRGRPYGYTF.

This clone was observed a single time. V gene TRBV6-5 combines with J gene TRBJ1-5, with D possibly TRBD1 on 6 matching bases. The CDR3 extends over 15 amino acids. The V gene lost 5 bases and the J gene lost 6 bases, with 17 bases spanning the gap. Germline V lookup: CDR1 MNHEY, CDR2 SVGAGI. CDR3 bases: TGTGCCAGCAGTCCCGCGGGGGCTGCGTTTCAGCCCCAGCATTTT. Protein product: CASSPAGAAFQPQHF.

This clone was seen just once. J is TRBJ2-7 and V is TRBV12-1; the D call of TRBD2 is as the table states it, not checked on the DNA. TRBV12-1 is labeled a pseudogene. The CDR3 spans 18 residues. CDR3 protein: CASSFVCGTSGQSYEQYV. The CDR3 DNA reads as TGTGCCAGCAGCTTTGTATGTGGGACTAGCGGGCAGTCCTACGAGCAGTACGTC.